The 2 T cell receptor beta chains below all came from one sample that was sequenced in a study of blood T cell repertoires in COVID-19. Using immunoSEQ multiplex PCR, the repertoire was profiled, and TCRdb retains in-frame clones only, with some absent. Here the sample spans approximately 200,000 clones, 70% to 90% being singletons. Sequenced: peripheral blood. These receptors were obtained from a person aged 65 to 85 with COVID-19, enrolled during active disease.

This rearrangement joins TRBV28 to TRBJ2-2; D remains ambiguous. The CDR3 sequence is 14 residues long. The germline V gene encodes CDR1 MDHEN and CDR2 SYDVKM. Trimming took off 7 bases at V and 6 bases at J, with 15 bases between the two ends. The DNA for the CDR3 is TGTGCCAGCATATTATCGGGTGCCCCCGGGGAGCTGTTTTTT. Its translation is CASILSGAPGELFF.

The V and J genes are TRBV29-1 and TRBJ1-1, with unresolved D. There are 13 residues in the CDR3. With 6 bases removed from V and 3 bases from J, the gap between germline ends came to 14 bases. CDR1 and CDR2 (germline): SQVTM, ANQGSEA. CDR3 protein: CSVVLGEDTEAFF. The CDR3, as DNA: TGCAGCGTAGTGTTAGGAGAAGACACTGAAGCTTTCTTT.